The rows below give T cell receptor beta chains drawn from one sample of a study of cytomegalovirus exposure and HLA in healthy donors. This table comes from immunoSEQ multiplex PCR, and its TCRdb copy is limited to in-frame clones, with some not included. The repertoire table contains approximately 47,000 clones. The sample comprised PBMCs. The receptors derive from a male donor in good health and CMV-seronegative. CDR3s include the opening cysteine and the closing phenylalanine or tryptophan. A D gene is named only where the DNA matches it firmly. Some rows have no size entry. The others give once, few or many, or a class for an expanded clone.

D gene,J gene,V gene,clone size,CDR3 protein,CDR3 DNA
TRBD2,TRBJ2-3,TRBV5-1,.,CASSLRLGSGESTDTQYF,TGCGCCAGCAGCTTGAGATTAGGTAGCGGGGAGAGCACAGATACGCAGTATTTT
TRBD2,TRBJ2-3,TRBV4-2,.,CASSQGSVSGGRGTDTQYF,TGTGCCAGCAGCCAAGGGTCTGTTAGCGGGGGGCGGGGCACAGATACGCAGTATTTT
.,TRBJ1-6,TRBV9,.,CASTPSQGNSPLHF,TGTGCCAGCACCCCAAGCCAGGGGAACTCACCCCTCCACTTT
.,TRBJ2-5,TRBV29-1,.,CSDLVPPETQYF,TGCAGCGATCTTGTCCCCCCGGAGACCCAGTACTTC
.,TRBJ2-5,TRBV15,.,CATSFGRETQYF,TGTGCCACCAGCTTCGGTAGAGAGACCCAGTACTTC
TRBD1,TRBJ1-6,TRBV4-3,.,CASSHKQGAQDSPLHF,TGCGCCAGCAGCCATAAACAGGGGGCGCAGGATTCACCCCTCCACTTT
TRBD1,TRBJ1-6,TRBV19,.,CASVGQAGGNSPLHF,TGTGCCAGTGTTGGACAGGCAGGGGGTAATTCACCCCTCCACTTT
.,TRBJ2-2,TRBV4-1,.,CASSQEIQAAGSGELFF,TGCGCCAGCAGCCAAGAAATCCAAGCGGCGGGGTCCGGGGAGCTGTTTTTT
TRBD2,TRBJ2-3,TRBV30,.,CAWSPGLAGTDTQYF,TGTGCCTGGAGTCCGGGGCTAGCGGGGACAGATACGCAGTATTTT
TRBD1,TRBJ1-2,TRBV18,.,CASSPTGDGYGYTF,TGTGCCAGCTCACCGACAGGGGATGGCTATGGCTACACCTTC
TRBD1,TRBJ2-7,TRBV6-5,.,CASSYVETGLKEQYF,TGTGCCAGCAGTTATGTAGAGACAGGGTTAAAGGAGCAGTACTTC
TRBD1,TRBJ2-2,TRBV7-9,.,CASSLGDRGGELFF,TGTGCCAGCAGCTTAGGAGACAGGGGCGGGGAGCTGTTTTTT
TRBD2,TRBJ2-3,TRBV7-8,.,CASSLVRGGTDTQYF,TGTGCCAGCAGCTTGGTGCGGGGGGGCACAGATACGCAGTATTTT
.,TRBJ1-2,TRBV11-3,.,CARYYGYTF,TGTGCCAGGTATTATGGCTACACCTTC
.,TRBJ1-2,TRBV6-5,.,CASSYRPGRDGYTF,TGTGCCAGCAGTTATCGTCCAGGGAGGGATGGCTACACCTTC
.,TRBJ1-2,TRBV19,.,CASSLSPARFYGYTF,TGTGCCAGTAGTCTCTCTCCCGCGAGATTCTATGGCTACACCTTC
.,TRBJ2-2,TRBV30,.,CAWSFPPNTGELFF,TGTGCCTGGAGTTTTCCCCCTAACACCGGGGAGCTGTTTTTT
TRBD1,TRBJ2-7,TRBV9,.,CASSPDSTGARLREQYF,TGTGCCAGCAGCCCCGATTCGACAGGGGCTCGCCTACGAGAGCAGTACTTC
.,TRBJ1-4,TRBV4-2,.,CASSQEQGGNEKLFF,TGTGCCAGCAGCCAAGAGCAGGGAGGAAATGAAAAACTGTTTTTT
.,TRBJ2-5,TRBV6-5,.,CASSYVEQETQYF,TGTGCCAGCAGTTACGTTGAGCAAGAGACCCAGTACTTC
TRBD2,TRBJ2-5,TRBV27,.,CASSFIAGVETQYF,TGTGCCAGCAGTTTTATAGCGGGGGTAGAGACCCAGTACTTC
TRBD2,TRBJ2-7,TRBV7-2,.,CASSPSGGAFYEQYF,TGTGCCAGCAGCCCGAGCGGGGGGGCCTTCTACGAGCAGTACTTC
.,TRBJ1-1,TRBV19,.,CASSRGQHTEAFF,TGTGCCAGTAGTCGCGGACAGCACACTGAAGCTTTCTTT
.,TRBJ2-1,TRBV4-1,.,CASSQTGSNEQFF,TGCGCCAGCAGCCAAACTGGGAGCAATGAGCAGTTCTTC
.,TRBJ2-7,TRBV9,.,CASSVGSNHEQYF,TGTGCCAGCAGCGTAGGCTCTAACCACGAGCAGTACTTC
TRBD2,TRBJ2-7,TRBV27,.,CASSLGAGGMYEQYF,TGTGCCAGCAGTTTAGGAGCGGGGGGGATGTACGAGCAGTACTTC
.,TRBJ2-7,TRBV6-5,.,CASSYFSEGYEQYF,TGTGCCAGCAGTTATTTCTCTGAGGGTTACGAGCAGTACTTC
.,TRBJ2-2,TRBV9,.,CASSVAGGPGELFF,TGTGCCAGCAGCGTAGCTGGGGGCCCCGGGGAGCTGTTTTTT
.,TRBJ1-2,TRBV20-1,.,CSASLGRGYTF,TGCAGTGCCAGCTTGGGGCGAGGCTACACCTTC
.,TRBJ1-2,TRBV7-2,.,CASSLDKGPLYGYTF,TGTGCCAGCAGCTTAGACAAGGGGCCACTCTATGGCTACACCTTC
TRBD1,TRBJ1-2,TRBV6-5,.,CASSYSRTGGSGYTF,TGTGCCAGCAGTTACTCGCGGACAGGGGGCTCTGGCTACACCTTC
.,TRBJ1-1,TRBV6-5,medium-sized,CASSKRGMNTEAFF,TGTGCCAGCAGCAAAAGGGGAATGAACACTGAAGCTTTCTTT
.,TRBJ1-3,TRBV29-1,.,CSVSQSSGNTIYF,TGCAGCGTATCACAAAGCTCTGGAAACACCATATATTTT
.,TRBJ2-7,TRBV7-9,.,CASRTEASSSYEQYF,TGTGCCAGCAGGACGGAGGCTAGTAGCTCCTACGAGCAGTACTTC
TRBD1,TRBJ1-1,TRBV13,.,CASSHRGRDDTEAFF,TGTGCCAGCAGCCATAGGGGGCGGGATGACACTGAAGCTTTCTTT
.,TRBJ2-2,TRBV4-3,.,CASSHPPLPRDTGELFF,TGCGCCAGCAGCCATCCTCCCCTACCCCGGGACACCGGGGAGCTGTTTTTT
.,TRBJ2-5,TRBV5-1,.,CASSLEDRKETQYF,TGCGCCAGCAGCTTAGAGGACAGAAAAGAGACCCAGTACTTC
TRBD2,TRBJ2-1,TRBV2,.,CASGRAGPGREQFF,TGTGCCAGCGGAAGAGCGGGACCGGGGCGTGAGCAGTTCTTC
TRBD2,TRBJ2-1,TRBV30,.,CARANPGLAGDNEQFF,TGTGCCCGGGCTAATCCCGGACTAGCGGGGGACAATGAGCAGTTCTTC
TRBD1,TRBJ1-2,TRBV6-1,.,CASTLTGNGYTF,TGTGCCAGCACCCTGACAGGGAATGGCTACACCTTC
.,TRBJ2-7,TRBV30,.,CAGRSGYYEQYF,TGTGCCGGGCGGAGCGGGTACTACGAGCAGTACTTC